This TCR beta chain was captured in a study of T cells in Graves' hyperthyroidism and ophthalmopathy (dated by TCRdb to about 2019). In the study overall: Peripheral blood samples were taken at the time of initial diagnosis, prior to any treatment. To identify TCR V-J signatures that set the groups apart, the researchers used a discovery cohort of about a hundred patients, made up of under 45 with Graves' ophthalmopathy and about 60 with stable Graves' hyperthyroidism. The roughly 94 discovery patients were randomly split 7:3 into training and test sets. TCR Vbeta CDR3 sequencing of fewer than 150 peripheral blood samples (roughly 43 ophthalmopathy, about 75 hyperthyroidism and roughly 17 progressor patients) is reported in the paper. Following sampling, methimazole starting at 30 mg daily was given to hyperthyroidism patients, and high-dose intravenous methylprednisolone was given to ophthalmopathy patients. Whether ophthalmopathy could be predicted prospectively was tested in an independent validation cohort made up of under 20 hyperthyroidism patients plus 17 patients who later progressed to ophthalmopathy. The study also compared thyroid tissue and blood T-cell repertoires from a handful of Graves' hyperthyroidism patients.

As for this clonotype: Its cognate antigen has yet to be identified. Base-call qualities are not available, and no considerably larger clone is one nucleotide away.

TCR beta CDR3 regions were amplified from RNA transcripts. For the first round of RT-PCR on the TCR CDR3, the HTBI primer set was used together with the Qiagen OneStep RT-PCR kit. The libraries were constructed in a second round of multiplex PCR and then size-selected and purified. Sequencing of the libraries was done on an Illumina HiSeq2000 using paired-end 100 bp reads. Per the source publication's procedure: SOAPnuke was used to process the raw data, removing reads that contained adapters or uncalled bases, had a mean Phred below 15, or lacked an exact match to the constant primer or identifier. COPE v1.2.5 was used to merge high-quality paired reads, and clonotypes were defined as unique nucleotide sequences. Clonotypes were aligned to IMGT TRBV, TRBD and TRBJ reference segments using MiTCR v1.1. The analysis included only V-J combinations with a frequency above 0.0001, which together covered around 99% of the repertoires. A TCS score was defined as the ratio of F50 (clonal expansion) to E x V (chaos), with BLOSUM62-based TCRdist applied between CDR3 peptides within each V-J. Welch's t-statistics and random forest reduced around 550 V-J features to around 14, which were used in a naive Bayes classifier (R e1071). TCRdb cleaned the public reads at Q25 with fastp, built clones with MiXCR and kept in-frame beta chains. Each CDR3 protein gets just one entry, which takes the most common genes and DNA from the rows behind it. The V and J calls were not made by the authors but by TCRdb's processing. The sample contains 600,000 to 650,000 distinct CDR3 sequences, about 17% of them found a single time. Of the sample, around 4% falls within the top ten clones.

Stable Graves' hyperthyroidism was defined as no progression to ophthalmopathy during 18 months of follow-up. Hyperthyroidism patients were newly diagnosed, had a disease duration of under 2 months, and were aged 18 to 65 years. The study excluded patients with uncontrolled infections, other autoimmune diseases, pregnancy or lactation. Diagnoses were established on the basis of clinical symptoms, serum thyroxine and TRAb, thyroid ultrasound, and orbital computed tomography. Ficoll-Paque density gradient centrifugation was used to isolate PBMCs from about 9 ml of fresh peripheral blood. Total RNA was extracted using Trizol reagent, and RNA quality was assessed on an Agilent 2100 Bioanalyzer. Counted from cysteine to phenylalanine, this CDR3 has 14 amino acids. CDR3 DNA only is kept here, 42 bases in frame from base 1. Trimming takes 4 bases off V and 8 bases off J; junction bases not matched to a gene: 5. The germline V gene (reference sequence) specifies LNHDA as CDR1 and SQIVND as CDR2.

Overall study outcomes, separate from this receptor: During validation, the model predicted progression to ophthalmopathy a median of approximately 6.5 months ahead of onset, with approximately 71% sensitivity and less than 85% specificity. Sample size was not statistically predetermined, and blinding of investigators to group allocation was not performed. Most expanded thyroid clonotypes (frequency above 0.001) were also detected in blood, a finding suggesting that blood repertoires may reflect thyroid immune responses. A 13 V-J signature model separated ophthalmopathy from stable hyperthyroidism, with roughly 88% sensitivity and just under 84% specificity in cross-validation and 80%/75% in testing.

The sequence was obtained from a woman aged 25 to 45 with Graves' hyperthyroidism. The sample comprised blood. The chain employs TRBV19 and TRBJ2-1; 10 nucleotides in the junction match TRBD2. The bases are TGTGCCAGTAGTACTAGCGGGAGCTTGGATGAGCAGTTCTTC. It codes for CASSTSGSLDEQFF.